The text below deals with one T cell receptor (beta chain). Its antigen is unidentified. This sample stems from a study of cytomegalovirus exposure and HLA in healthy donors. The CDR3 totals 14 residues. CDR1 is LNHDA, CDR2 SQIVND, per germline (reference sequence). V gave up 2 bases and J gave up 8 bases; unmatched junction bases: 4. Study-wide results and limits: The only immune exposure information that was available was CMV serostatus.

13 Jbeta primers and 60 Vbeta primers were used for the PCR. Data came from immunoSEQ multiplex PCR; TCRdb stores just in-frame clones and leaves some out. Of about 170,000 clones listed, 75% to 90% are singletons. The chain carries TRBV19 and TRBJ1-3, with 9 bases lining up with TRBD1. The receptor's source is a male donor in good health and CMV-seronegative. The source material was PBMCs. The CDR3: CASSITGGEDTIYF. CDR3 nucleotide sequence: TGTGCCAGTAGTATAACAGGGGGCGAAGACACCATATATTTT.